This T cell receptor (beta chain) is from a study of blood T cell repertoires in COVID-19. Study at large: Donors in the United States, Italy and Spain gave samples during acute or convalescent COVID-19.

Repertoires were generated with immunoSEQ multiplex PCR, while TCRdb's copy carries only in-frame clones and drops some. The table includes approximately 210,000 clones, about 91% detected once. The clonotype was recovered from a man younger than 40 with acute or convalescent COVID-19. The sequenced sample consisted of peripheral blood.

The CDR3 spells CASSVSTGLSYGYTF. The CDR3 nucleotides read TGTGCCAGCAGCGTCTCAACAGGCCTTAGCTATGGCTACACCTTC. This sequence joins TRBV9 and TRBJ1-2; D may be TRBD1 (5 bases). The germline CDR1 and CDR2 sequences are SGDLS and YYNGEE. The CDR3 is 15 amino acids. V lost 2 bases and J lost 4, with 15 bases in between.